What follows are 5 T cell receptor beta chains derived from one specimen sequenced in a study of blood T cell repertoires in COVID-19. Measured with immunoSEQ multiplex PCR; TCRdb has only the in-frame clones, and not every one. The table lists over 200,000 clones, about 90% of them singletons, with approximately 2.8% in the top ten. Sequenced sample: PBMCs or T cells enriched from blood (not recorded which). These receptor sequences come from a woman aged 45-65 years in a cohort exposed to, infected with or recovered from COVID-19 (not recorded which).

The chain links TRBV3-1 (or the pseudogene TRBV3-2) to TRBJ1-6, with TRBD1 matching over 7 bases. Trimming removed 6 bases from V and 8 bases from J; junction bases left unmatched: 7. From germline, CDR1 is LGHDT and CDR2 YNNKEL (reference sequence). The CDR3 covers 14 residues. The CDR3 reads CASSVTGVDSPLHF. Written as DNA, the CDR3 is TGTGCCAGCAGTGTAACAGGGGTTGATTCACCCCTCCACTTT.

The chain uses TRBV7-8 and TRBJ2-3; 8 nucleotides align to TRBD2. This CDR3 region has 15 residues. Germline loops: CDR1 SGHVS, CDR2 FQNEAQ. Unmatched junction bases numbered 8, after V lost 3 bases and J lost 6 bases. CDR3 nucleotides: TGTGCCAGCAGCTTGGCGGGGGGTTTCGTGGATACGCAGTATTTT. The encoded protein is CASSLAGGFVDTQYF.

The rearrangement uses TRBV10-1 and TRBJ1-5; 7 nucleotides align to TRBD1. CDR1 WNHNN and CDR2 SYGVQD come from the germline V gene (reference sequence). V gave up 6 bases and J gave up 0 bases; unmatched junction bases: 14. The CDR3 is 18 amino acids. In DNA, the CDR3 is TGCGCCAGCAGCCCCGGACAGGCGCCGCCGTATAGCAATCAGCCCCAGCATTTT. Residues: CASSPGQAPPYSNQPQHF.

The CDR3 nucleotides are TGCGCCAGCAGCCAAGTCGGGGTGTCGTCAATTGATACGCAGTATTTT. Translated: CASSQVGVSSIDTQYF. This chain joins TRBV4-3 and TRBJ2-3, with D perhaps TRBD2 (5 bases). From germline, CDR1 is LGHNA and CDR2 YSLEER. The V and J ends lost 1 base and 6 bases respectively, with 17 bases between them. The CDR3 runs to 16 residues.

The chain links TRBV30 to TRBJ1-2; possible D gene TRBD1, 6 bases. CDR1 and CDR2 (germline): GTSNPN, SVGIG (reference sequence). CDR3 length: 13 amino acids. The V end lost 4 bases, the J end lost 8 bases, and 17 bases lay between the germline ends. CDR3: CAWTAGGRLGYTF. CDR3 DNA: TGTGCCTGGACGGCGGGGGGCCGCTTGGGCTACACCTTC.